This T cell receptor (beta chain) came from a study of GPR56 and killer-like receptors on CD4 memory cells (dated by TCRdb to between 2019 and 2020). Turning to the overall study: The study proposed that progressive acquisition of KLRB1, KLRG1, GPR56 and then KLRF1 marks human CD4+ memory T-cell differentiation and cytokine production potential. The healthy blood donors were described in the study as age-matched to the liver disease patients, whose median age was roughly 70 years.

No count is given, but going by its frequency this clonotype is large (0.1 to 1%). No cognate antigen has been identified for it. Five KLR/GPR56-defined CD4+ populations were enriched by fluorescence-activated cell sorting before TCRbeta sequencing. To test whether memory differentiation follows a linear pathway, the researchers sequenced TCRbeta repertoires from five CD4+ T-cell subsets, each defined by expression of KLRB1, KLRG1, GPR56 and KLRF1. TCR-sequenced cells came from peripheral blood of healthy control individuals, reported as five donors in the TCRbeta analysis figure. Heparinized peripheral blood was collected, and every sample was processed within one hour of being retrieved. Blood was diluted 1:2 in PBS, and peripheral blood mononuclear cells were then isolated from the diluted blood at room temperature by Biocoll density gradient centrifugation. CD4+ T cells were enriched from freshly isolated PBMCs by magnetic sorting with anti-CD4 MicroBeads before flow sorting. A BD FACSAria II was used to sort CD4+ T cells enriched from PBMCs of healthy donors according to marker expression. Surface staining used anti-KLRB1 clone 191B8, anti-KLRF1 clone 4A4.D10 and anti-KLRG1 clone REA261 antibodies from Miltenyi Biotec.

TCRdb names Illumina HiSeq 2500 as the instrument used. For construction of sequencing libraries, the recombined TCRbeta locus was amplified according to a previously published PCR protocol. The authors' analysis ran thus. Any read whose average quality score fell below 30 was discarded, and IMSEQ was used to process the reads that remained. Each clonotype was defined by the combination of Vbeta gene, Jbeta gene and CDR3 amino acid sequence. Repertoire overlap between populations was quantified with the Morisita-Horn index computed on the top 100 expanded clones. Clonal diversity was assessed with Rényi diversity profiles calculated on the top 100 expanded clones. The reads, reprocessed by TCRdb, yield one row per CDR3 protein sequence and no DNA. V and J calls and clone size were set by TCRdb, not the authors. The sample has about a thousand distinct CDR3 sequences on record. Over 15% of the sample belongs to the ten largest clones.

General study outcomes and caveats: Overlap of TCR repertoires was especially pronounced between late populations 4 and 5, and partly extended to population 3. Rather than covering full repertoires, the diversity and similarity analyses were limited to the 100 most expanded clones in each population. Clonal frequency was low in the marker-negative population and rose progressively along the proposed pathway, while TCRbeta diversity fell correspondingly. The authors took the finding that clones dominating late populations 4 and 5 were also present in early populations 1 and 2 as evidence for linear differentiation.

The CDR3 holds 17 amino acids from the cysteine to the phenylalanine. The nucleotide record is missing. Looking up the germline V gene yields CDR1 MGHDK and CDR2 SYGVNS. Material for sequencing was memory CD4+ T cells from blood. This clonotype was sampled from a human donor in good health. Rearrangement joined TRBV25-1 to TRBJ2-1; absent DNA, TCRdb's TRBD2 call cannot be checked. Here the CDR3 is given as CASSGGTSGGTYNEQFF.